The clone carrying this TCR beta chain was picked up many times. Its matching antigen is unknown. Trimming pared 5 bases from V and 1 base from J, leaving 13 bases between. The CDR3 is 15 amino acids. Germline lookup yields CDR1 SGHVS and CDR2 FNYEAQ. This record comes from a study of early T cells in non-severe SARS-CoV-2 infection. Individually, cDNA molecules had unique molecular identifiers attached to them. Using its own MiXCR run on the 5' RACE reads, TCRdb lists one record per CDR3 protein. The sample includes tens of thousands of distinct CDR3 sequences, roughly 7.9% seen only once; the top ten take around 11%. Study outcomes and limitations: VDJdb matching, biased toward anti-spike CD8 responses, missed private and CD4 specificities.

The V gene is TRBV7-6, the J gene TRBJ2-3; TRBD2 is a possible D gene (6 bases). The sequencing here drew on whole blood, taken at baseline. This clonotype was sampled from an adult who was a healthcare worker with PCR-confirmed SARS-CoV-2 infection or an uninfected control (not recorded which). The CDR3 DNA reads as TGTGCCAGCAGCCCCGGTGGCGGGGGCACAGATACGCAGTATTTT. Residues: CASSPGGGGTDTQYF.